These T cell receptor beta chains were read from a single sample in a study of memory CD4+ T cells and cytomegalovirus serostatus. The data were produced by immunoSEQ multiplex PCR, yet TCRdb's version contains in-frame clones alone and is incomplete. The profile shows roughly 50,000 clones, roughly 84% of them singletons. Material for sequencing was memory CD4+ T cells from blood. These receptor sequences come from an adult in good health and CMV-seronegative. Some clones in this sample may be carry-over from other donors' samples. Each CDR3 is given with its conserved first and last residue. A D gene is named only where the DNA matches it firmly. Size tells how often a clone was seen (once, few, many) or the class of an expanded clone, and some rows leave it out.

v_call: TRBV5-1
d_call: -
clone_size: -
j_call: TRBJ1-4
cdr3_aa: CASSLAGGTNEKLFF
cdr3_nt: TGCGCCAGCAGCTTGGCCGGGGGAACTAATGAAAAACTGTTTTTT

v_call: TRBV28
d_call: TRBD1
clone_size: few
j_call: TRBJ1-1
cdr3_aa: CASSVQGRTEAFF
cdr3_nt: TGTGCCAGCAGCGTACAGGGGAGGACTGAAGCTTTCTTT

v_call: TRBV5-4
d_call: -
clone_size: -
j_call: TRBJ2-1
cdr3_aa: CASSVARGGYNEQFF
cdr3_nt: TGTGCCAGCAGCGTCGCTAGAGGTGGTTACAATGAGCAGTTCTTC

v_call: TRBV27
d_call: TRBD1
clone_size: once
j_call: TRBJ2-6
cdr3_aa: CASSLSGQWGYGANVLTF
cdr3_nt: TGTGCCAGCAGTTTATCGGGACAGTGGGGGTACGGGGCCAACGTCCTGACTTTC

v_call: TRBV11-2
d_call: -
clone_size: -
j_call: TRBJ2-7
cdr3_aa: CASSFARQSYEQYF
cdr3_nt: TGTGCCAGCAGCTTTGCTAGGCAGTCCTACGAGCAGTACTTC

v_call: TRBV11-3
d_call: -
clone_size: -
j_call: TRBJ2-3
cdr3_aa: CASSLNRGTDTQYF
cdr3_nt: TGTGCCAGCAGCTTAAACAGGGGCACAGATACGCAGTATTTT

v_call: TRBV6-6
d_call: TRBD2
clone_size: few
j_call: TRBJ2-7
cdr3_aa: CASSYLGGRGVYEQYF
cdr3_nt: TGTGCCAGCAGTTACTTAGGCGGGAGGGGCGTCTACGAGCAGTACTTC

v_call: TRBV28
d_call: -
clone_size: -
j_call: TRBJ1-1
cdr3_aa: CASSFPEATEAFF
cdr3_nt: TGTGCCAGCAGTTTTCCCGAGGCCACTGAAGCTTTCTTT

v_call: TRBV18
d_call: TRBD2
clone_size: -
j_call: TRBJ2-5
cdr3_aa: CASSLYSSGKETQYF
cdr3_nt: TGTGCCAGCTCACTGTATTCTAGCGGGAAAGAGACCCAGTACTTC

v_call: TRBV5-1
d_call: -
clone_size: -
j_call: TRBJ2-7
cdr3_aa: CASSFEGSHLGQYF
cdr3_nt: TGCGCCAGCAGCTTTGAGGGGTCTCACCTAGGGCAGTACTTC

v_call: TRBV6-6
d_call: -
clone_size: -
j_call: TRBJ1-1
cdr3_aa: CASRSPRGDTEAFF
cdr3_nt: TGTGCCAGCAGGAGCCCCCGGGGGGACACTGAAGCTTTCTTT

v_call: TRBV19
d_call: TRBD1
clone_size: -
j_call: TRBJ2-2
cdr3_aa: CASSIVPFPQPGQRTGELFF
cdr3_nt: TGTGCCAGTAGTATAGTCCCTTTTCCCCAGCCGGGACAGCGAACCGGGGAGCTGTTTTTT

v_call: TRBV7-2
d_call: -
clone_size: -
j_call: TRBJ2-3
cdr3_aa: CASSLPTDTQYF
cdr3_nt: TGTGCCAGCAGCCTCCCGACAGATACGCAGTATTTT

v_call: TRBV7-2
d_call: -
clone_size: -
j_call: TRBJ2-7
cdr3_aa: CASSLGGANEQYF
cdr3_nt: TGTGCCAGCAGCTTAGGGGGCGCGAACGAGCAGTACTTC

v_call: TRBV28
d_call: -
clone_size: -
j_call: TRBJ2-5
cdr3_aa: CASGTTYQETQYF
cdr3_nt: TGTGCCAGCGGTACCACGTACCAAGAGACCCAGTACTTC

v_call: TRBV5-1
d_call: TRBD1
clone_size: -
j_call: TRBJ1-1
cdr3_aa: CASSLAGGLRTEAFF
cdr3_nt: TGCGCCAGCAGCTTGGCAGGGGGTCTGAGGACTGAAGCTTTCTTT

v_call: TRBV2
d_call: -
clone_size: -
j_call: TRBJ1-4
cdr3_aa: CASSGPGAFEKLFF
cdr3_nt: TGTGCCAGCAGTGGCCCGGGGGCGTTTGAAAAACTGTTTTTT

v_call: TRBV7-9
d_call: -
clone_size: -
j_call: TRBJ2-7
cdr3_aa: CASSLTSYEQYF
cdr3_nt: TGTGCCAGCAGCTTAACCTCCTACGAGCAGTACTTC

v_call: TRBV28
d_call: -
clone_size: once
j_call: TRBJ1-1
cdr3_aa: CASSFLLGTRRFF
cdr3_nt: TGTGCCAGCAGTTTCCTTCTGGGGACAAGGCGTTTCTTT

v_call: TRBV19
d_call: TRBD1
clone_size: -
j_call: TRBJ1-3
cdr3_aa: CASSIPGTGNGNTIYF
cdr3_nt: TGTGCCAGTAGTATCCCCGGGACAGGGAACGGAAACACCATATATTTT

v_call: TRBV7-9
d_call: -
clone_size: once
j_call: TRBJ2-7
cdr3_aa: CASSFATYEQYF
cdr3_nt: TGTGCCAGCAGCTTTGCGACCTACGAGCAGTACTTC

v_call: TRBV5-1
d_call: TRBD2
clone_size: -
j_call: TRBJ2-1
cdr3_aa: CASSVAGGDFSYNEQFF
cdr3_nt: TGCGCCAGCAGTGTAGCGGGAGGCGATTTCTCCTACAATGAGCAGTTCTTC

v_call: TRBV5-6
d_call: -
clone_size: -
j_call: TRBJ1-1
cdr3_aa: CASTSAGLRGTEAFF
cdr3_nt: TGTGCCAGCACCTCCGCGGGTCTAAGGGGGACTGAAGCTTTCTTT

v_call: TRBV5-4
d_call: -
clone_size: -
j_call: TRBJ2-5
cdr3_aa: CASSWVEGKTQYF
cdr3_nt: TGTGCCAGCAGTTGGGTTGAGGGGAAGACCCAGTACTTC

v_call: TRBV5-6
d_call: TRBD1
clone_size: once
j_call: TRBJ2-5
cdr3_aa: CASSLEKGQGQETQYF
cdr3_nt: TGTGCCAGCAGCTTGGAGAAGGGACAGGGCCAAGAGACCCAGTACTTC